This TCR beta chain was recorded in a study of T cell repertoires in ileal Crohn's disease. Study in general: About half received postoperative treatment, around ten with thiopurines and under 20 anti-TNF. Regarding the study as a whole: Compared with CD4 T cells, sorted CD8 cells carried more expanded clones. Endoscopic recurrence occurred in every patient whose clonality exceeded 26.8%.

Turning to this clone: Its target is not known.

CDR1 GTSNPN and CDR2 SVGIG come from the germline V gene (reference sequence). V shed 4 bases and J 1 base; nucleotides not matched to a gene: 4. The CDR3 runs 14 residues. Data came from immunoSEQ multiplex PCR; TCRdb stores just in-frame clones and leaves some out. The data contain more than 3,000 clones, 55% to 75% of them singletons. Time point described: proximal margin of the surgical specimen (macroscopically non-inflamed). Input material: ileal tissue. This chain uses TRBV30 with TRBJ2-1, with 7 bases lining up with TRBD1. The TCR comes from an adult with Crohn's disease. The CDR3 sequence: CAWNRGGSYNEQFF. In DNA form, the CDR3 reads TGTGCCTGGAACAGGGGCGGATCCTACAATGAGCAGTTCTTC.